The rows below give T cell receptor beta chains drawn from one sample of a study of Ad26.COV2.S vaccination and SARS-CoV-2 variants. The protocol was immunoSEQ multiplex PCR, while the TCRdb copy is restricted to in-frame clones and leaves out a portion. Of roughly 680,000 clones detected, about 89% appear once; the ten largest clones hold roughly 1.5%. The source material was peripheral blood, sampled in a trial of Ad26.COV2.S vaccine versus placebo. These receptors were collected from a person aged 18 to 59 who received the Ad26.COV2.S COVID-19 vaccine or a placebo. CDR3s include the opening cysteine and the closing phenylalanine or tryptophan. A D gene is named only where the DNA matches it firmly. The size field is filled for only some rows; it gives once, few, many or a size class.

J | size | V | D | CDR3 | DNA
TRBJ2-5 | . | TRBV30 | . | CAWSVLKTTQYF | TGTGCCTGGAGTGTATTAAAAACTACCCAGTACTTC
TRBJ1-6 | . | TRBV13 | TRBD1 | CASSLGLTGAEGSPLHF | TGTGCCAGCAGCTTAGGCCTAACAGGGGCAGAGGGATCACCCCTCCACTTT
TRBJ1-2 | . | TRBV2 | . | CASSRDGEIYGYTF | TGTGCCAGCAGCCGGGACGGGGAGATCTATGGCTACACCTTC
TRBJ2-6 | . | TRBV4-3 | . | CASSFDSTKANVLTF | TGCGCCAGCAGCTTCGACAGTACCAAAGCGAACGTCCTGACTTTC
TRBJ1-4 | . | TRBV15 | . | CATSRDGRAGDEKLFF | TGTGCCACCAGCAGAGATGGGAGGGCAGGGGATGAAAAACTGTTTTTT
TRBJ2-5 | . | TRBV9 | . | CASSVVAGETQYF | TGTGCCAGCAGCGTAGTAGCCGGAGAGACCCAGTACTTC
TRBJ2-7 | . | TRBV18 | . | CASSPWDGEQYF | TGTGCCAGCTCACCATGGGACGGTGAGCAGTACTTC
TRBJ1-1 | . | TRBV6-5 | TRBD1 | CASSYLTGGNTEAFF | TGTGCCAGCAGTTACTTAACAGGGGGGAACACTGAAGCTTTCTTT
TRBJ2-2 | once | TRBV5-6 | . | CASSLGNRVFTTGELFF | TGTGCCAGCAGCTTGGGAAACAGGGTGTTTACGACCGGGGAGCTGTTTTTT
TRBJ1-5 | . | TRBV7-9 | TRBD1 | CASSRDSYEPQHF | TGTGCCAGCAGCCGGGACAGTTACGAGCCCCAGCATTTT
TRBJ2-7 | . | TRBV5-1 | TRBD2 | CASSLLGPLRGGYEQYF | TGCGCCAGCAGCCTACTAGGCCCCTTACGGGGGGGCTACGAGCAGTACTTC
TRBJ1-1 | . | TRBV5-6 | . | CASSPAGGTTEAFF | TGTGCCAGCAGCCCGGCGGGGGGGACCACTGAAGCTTTCTTT
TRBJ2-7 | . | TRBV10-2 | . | CASSEPSLGSYEQYF | TGCGCCAGCAGTGAACCCTCACTAGGGTCCTACGAGCAGTACTTC
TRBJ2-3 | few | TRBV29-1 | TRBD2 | CSVDGTRYTQYF | TGCAGCGTTGACGGGACTAGATATACGCAGTATTTT
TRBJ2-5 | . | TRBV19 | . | CASSPGREETQYF | TGTGCCAGTAGTCCCGGCAGGGAAGAGACCCAGTACTTC
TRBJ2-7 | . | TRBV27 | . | CASSLTPSAEQYF | TGTGCCAGCAGTTTGACCCCCTCTGCCGAGCAGTACTTC
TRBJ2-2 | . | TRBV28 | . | CASSLGTSQRRTGELFF | TGTGCCAGCAGTTTAGGGACCTCCCAGCGGAGGACCGGGGAGCTGTTTTTT
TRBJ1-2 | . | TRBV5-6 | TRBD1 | CASSLGNRGGHGYTF | TGTGCCAGCAGCTTGGGCAACAGGGGCGGCCATGGCTACACCTTC
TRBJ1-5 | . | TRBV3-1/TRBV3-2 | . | CASSSDGYNQPQHF | TGTGCCAGCAGCTCCGACGGTTACAATCAGCCCCAGCATTTT
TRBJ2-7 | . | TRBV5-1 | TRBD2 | CASSLSPGGNEQYF | TGCGCCAGCAGCTTGTCCCCGGGAGGCAACGAGCAGTACTTC
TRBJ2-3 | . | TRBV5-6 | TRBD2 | CASSLGLAGPSDTQYF | TGTGCCAGCAGCTTGGGACTAGCGGGGCCCTCCGATACGCAGTATTTT
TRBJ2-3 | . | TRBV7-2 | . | CASSLGGVLTYTQYF | TGTGCCAGCAGCTTAGGGGGGGTCCTTACATATACGCAGTATTTT
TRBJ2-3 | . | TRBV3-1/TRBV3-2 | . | CASSQWGDTQYF | TGTGCCAGCAGCCAATGGGGAGATACGCAGTATTTT
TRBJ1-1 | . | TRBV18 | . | CASSPAQGGTEAFF | TGTGCCAGCTCACCCGCACAGGGCGGCACTGAAGCTTTCTTT
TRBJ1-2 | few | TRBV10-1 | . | CARVSRGNYGYTF | TGCGCCAGAGTGTCTAGGGGAAACTATGGCTACACCTTC
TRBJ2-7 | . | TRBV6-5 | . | CASSYGPYRDEQYF | TGTGCCAGCAGTTACGGTCCCTACAGGGACGAGCAGTACTTC
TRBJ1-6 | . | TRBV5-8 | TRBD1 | CASSLYRGYNSPLHF | TGTGCCAGCAGCTTGTACAGGGGCTATAATTCACCCCTCCACTTT
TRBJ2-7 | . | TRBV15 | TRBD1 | CATSREDRGPYEQYF | TGTGCCACCAGCAGAGAGGACAGGGGCCCCTACGAGCAGTACTTC
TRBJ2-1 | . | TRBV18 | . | CASSPWRSPQNEQFF | TGTGCCAGCTCACCATGGCGGAGCCCCCAGAATGAGCAGTTCTTC
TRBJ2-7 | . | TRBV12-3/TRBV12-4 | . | CASSRDHTYEQYF | TGTGCCAGCAGCCGGGACCACACCTACGAGCAGTACTTC
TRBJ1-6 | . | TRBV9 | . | CASSATGNSPLHF | TGTGCCAGCAGCGCGACAGGCAATTCACCCCTCCACTTT
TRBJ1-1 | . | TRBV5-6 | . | CASSLLRRAYTEAFF | TGTGCCAGCAGCTTGTTACGCCGAGCATACACTGAAGCTTTCTTT
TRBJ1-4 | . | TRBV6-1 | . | CASSDRNEKLFF | TGTGCCAGCAGTGACAGAAATGAAAAACTGTTTTTT
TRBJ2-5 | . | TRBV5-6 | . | CASTMRAYQETQYF | TGTGCCAGCACCATGCGGGCGTACCAAGAGACCCAGTACTTC
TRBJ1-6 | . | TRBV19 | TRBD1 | CASSTRDSGGNSPLHF | TGTGCCAGTAGTACCCGGGACAGTGGAGGCAATTCACCCCTCCACTTT
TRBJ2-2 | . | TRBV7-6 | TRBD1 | CASSLGTGGRTGELFF | TGTGCCAGCAGCTTGGGGACAGGGGGTCGCACCGGGGAGCTGTTTTTT
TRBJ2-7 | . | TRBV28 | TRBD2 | CASRAGTSGYSYEQYF | TGTGCCAGCAGAGCTGGGACTAGCGGGTACTCCTACGAGCAGTACTTC
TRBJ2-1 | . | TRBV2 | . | CASRAGQAPRVNEQFF | TGTGCCAGCAGGGCGGGACAAGCCCCGAGGGTAAATGAGCAGTTCTTC
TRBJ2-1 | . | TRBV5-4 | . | CASSLGQGYNEQFF | TGTGCCAGCAGCTTGGGTCAGGGATACAATGAGCAGTTCTTC
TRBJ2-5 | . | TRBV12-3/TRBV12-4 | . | CASSFDPETQYF | TGTGCCAGCAGTTTTGATCCGGAGACCCAGTACTTC
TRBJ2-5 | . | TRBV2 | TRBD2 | CASSAKLASETQYF | TGTGCCAGCAGCGCCAAACTAGCGTCAGAGACCCAGTACTTC
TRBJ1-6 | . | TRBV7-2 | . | CASSLDRERPLHF | TGTGCCAGCAGCTTAGACAGGGAGAGACCCCTCCACTTT
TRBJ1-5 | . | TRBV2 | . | CASGDQPQHF | TGTGCCAGTGGGGATCAGCCCCAGCATTTT
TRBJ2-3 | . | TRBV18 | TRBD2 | CASSPGLAGRGTDTQYF | TGTGCCAGCTCACCGGGACTAGCGGGCCGGGGTACAGATACGCAGTATTTT
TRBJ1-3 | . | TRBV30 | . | CAWSGAIGNTIYF | TGTGCCTGGTCCGGGGCCATCGGAAACACCATATATTTT
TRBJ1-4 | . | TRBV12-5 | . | CASGSEYEKLFF | TGTGCTAGTGGTTCAGAATATGAAAAACTGTTTTTT
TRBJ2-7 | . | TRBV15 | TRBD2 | CATSSPWASGTRTYEQYF | TGTGCCACCAGCAGCCCCTGGGCTAGCGGGACTCGTACCTACGAGCAGTACTTC
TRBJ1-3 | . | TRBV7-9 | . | CASSRETGNTIYF | TGTGCCAGCAGCAGGGAGACTGGAAACACCATATATTTT
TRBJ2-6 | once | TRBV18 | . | CASSPSFQGISGANVLTF | TGTGCCAGCTCACCTTCTTTCCAAGGGATCTCTGGGGCCAACGTCCTGACTTTC
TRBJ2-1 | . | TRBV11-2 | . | CASSLDGAFGNEQFF | TGTGCCAGCAGCTTAGACGGCGCCTTCGGGAATGAGCAGTTCTTC
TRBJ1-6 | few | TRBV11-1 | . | CASSFDRLNSPLHF | TGTGCCAGCAGCTTCGACAGGCTGAATTCACCCCTCCACTTT
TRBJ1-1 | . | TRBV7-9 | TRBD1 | CASSLESQGATEAFF | TGTGCCAGCAGCTTAGAAAGCCAGGGGGCCACTGAAGCTTTCTTT
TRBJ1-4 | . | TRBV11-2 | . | CASSSRGDRGEKLFF | TGTGCCAGCAGCTCTAGGGGAGATCGAGGTGAAAAACTGTTTTTT
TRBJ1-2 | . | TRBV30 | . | CAWSVGGSRGDGYTF | TGTGCCTGGAGTGTAGGAGGGTCTAGAGGAGATGGCTACACCTTC
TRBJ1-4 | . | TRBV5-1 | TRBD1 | CASSLARDSIATNEKLFF | TGCGCCAGCAGCTTGGCTAGGGACAGCATTGCAACTAATGAAAAACTGTTTTTT